This T cell receptor (beta chain) was recovered during a study of CD8 T cells in ankylosing spondylitis. TCRdb analysed the 5' RACE reads with MiXCR anew, one entry per CDR3 protein. The sample includes about 240,000 distinct CDR3 sequences, over 8.5% seen only once; the top ten take 6.5% to 7%. In its sample, this clonotype was seen many times. This CDR3 has 16 amino acids. Trimming removed 4 bases at V and 4 bases at J, with 19 bases between. Germline CDR1 is SGHRS and CDR2 is YFSETQ. Sequencing input: blood, either unsorted or a sorted T cell fraction (not recorded which). The receptor's source is a male donor with ankylosing spondylitis or in good health (not recorded which). This rearrangement joins TRBV5-1 to TRBJ2-3, with D maybe TRBD1 (5 bases). CDR3 coding DNA: TGCGCCAGCAGCACATGGGGCGACAAAGGGGCAGATACGCAGTATTTT. Its protein product is CASSTWGDKGADTQYF.